Given below is one T cell receptor (beta chain) in context. What it binds is not known. The sample originates from a study of T cell clusters in autoimmune cytopenias. This CDR3 has 15 residues. Germline CDR1 is MNHEY and CDR2 is SVGEGT. Each sample's input was roughly 270 ng genomic DNA, some 38,000 genome equivalents. Study-wide points: Primary autoimmune cytopenia patients seemingly lacked the physiological T cell clusters found in healthy donors.

Multiplex touch-down PCR amplified TRB using TRB-A and TRB-B pools in one tube. With the multiplex PCR reads reprocessed, TCRdb shows one record per CDR3 protein and no DNA. The sample table sets out around 9,700 distinct CDR3 sequences. These same data were also listed under a study on T cell repertoires in aging, cancer and after chemotherapy. Per that paper: Healthy donors lost TCR diversity with age mainly through richness, cancer patients through richness and evenness. Across the chemotherapy interval, each cancer cohort showed higher median generation probability, suggesting thymic rebound.

This receptor was identified in a human donor in good health. The specimen sequenced was peripheral blood. V and J are TRBV6-2 or TRBV6-3 and TRBJ1-6. Here the CDR3 reads CASSRKNSYNSPLHF.